These 27 T cell receptor beta chains were all obtained from the same sample, sequenced in a study of blood T cell repertoires in COVID-19. Generated by immunoSEQ multiplex PCR, the TCRdb table keeps only in-frame clones and is missing some. The sample lists 100,000 to 140,000 clones; over 80% were seen once. Sample: peripheral blood. These receptors came from a woman in her 30s with acute or convalescent COVID-19.

The J gene is TRBJ2-5, the V gene TRBV5-4; 8 bases fit TRBD2. The CDR3 loop spans 16 amino acids. After removal of 0 bases from V and 5 bases from J, the junction contained 9 bases not matched to a gene. Germline CDR1 is SGHNT and CDR2 is YYREEE (reference sequence). CDR3 DNA: TGTGCCAGCAGCTTGGAGCTCGGGGGGGCAGCGGAGACCCAGTACTTC. Its protein is CASSLELGGAAETQYF. Looking up the rest from reference TRBV5-4 and TRBJ2-5 gives the full variable domain: ETGVTQSPTHLIKTRGQQVTLRCSSQSGHNTVSWYQQALGQGPQFIFQYYREEENGRGNFPPRFSGLQFPNYSSELNVNALELDDSALYLCASSLELGGAAETQYFGPGTRLLVL.

The V gene is TRBV19, the J gene TRBJ2-6; 8 nucleotides line up with TRBD2. This CDR3 comprises 18 residues. CDR1 LNHDA and CDR2 SQIVND come from the germline V gene (reference sequence). The trim removed 7 bases at V and 0 bases at J, leaving 11 bases unmatched. The CDR3: CASTPGLAPYSGANVLTF. The CDR3 DNA sequence: TGTGCCAGTACTCCCGGACTAGCACCCTACTCTGGGGCCAACGTCCTGACTTTC.

The CDR3 loop is CASSLGWGERLIYEQYF. CDR3 in DNA: TGTGCCAGCAGCCTAGGATGGGGGGAGCGCCTGATCTACGAGCAGTACTTC. The rearrangement links TRBV5-8 to TRBJ2-7, with D perhaps TRBD2 (6 bases). V gave up 4 bases and J gave up 3 bases, with 23 bases separating them. The CDR3 consists of 17 residues. The V gene's germline CDR1 is SGHTS and CDR2 YDEGEE.

The chain employs TRBV20-1 and TRBJ1-6; TRBD1 is a possible D gene (6 bases). Germline CDR1 and CDR2: DFQATT and SNEGSKA (reference sequence). The V gene lost 5 bases and the J gene lost 11 bases, with 10 bases spanning the gap. The CDR3 consists of 11 residues. The CDR3 spells CSAPQGPPLHF. CDR3 nucleotides: TGCAGTGCTCCACAGGGTCCACCCCTCCACTTT.

This chain links TRBV4-1 with TRBJ1-2, with a tentative D call TRBD1 (5 bases). This CDR3 region has 13 residues. Germline loops: CDR1 MGHRA, CDR2 YSYEKL. V was pared by 4 bases and J by 7 bases, with 13 bases between. CDR3 sequence reads: CASSPMGLLGYTF. CDR3 DNA: TGCGCCAGCAGCCCCATGGGACTCCTTGGCTACACCTTC.

J is TRBJ1-2 and V is TRBV4-1; 9 nucleotides match TRBD1. There are 17 residues in the CDR3. V lost 4 bases and J lost 0; bases outside the gene matches: 9. CDR1 and CDR2 (germline): MGHRA, YSYEKL. CDR3 in DNA: TGCGCCAGCAGCCTGTGGACAGGGGACTTAGCTAACTATGGCTACACCTTC. Translating gives CASSLWTGDLANYGYTF.

This clone has only a few counts. The chain is built from TRBV28 and TRBJ1-3; unclear D gene. The CDR3 is 12 amino acids. V was trimmed by 6 bases and J by 1 base, leaving 4 bases between them. Germline V gene sequence: CDR1 MDHEN, CDR2 SYDVKM. The CDR3 sequence is CASSVSGNTIYF. CDR3 nucleotides: TGTGCCAGCAGCGTGTCTGGAAACACCATATATTTT.

V and J are TRBV13 and TRBJ1-1, with D perhaps matching TRBD1 (6 bases). V lost 8 bases and J 0 bases, leaving 10 bases between the germline ends. Germline CDR1 and CDR2: PRHDT and FYEKMQ (reference sequence). The CDR3 runs 13 residues. In DNA form, the CDR3 reads TGTGCCAGCCACAGGGATATGAACACTGAAGCTTTCTTT. Residues: CASHRDMNTEAFF.

The CDR3 region is CASSPRLAGGEDEQFF. The CDR3 DNA is TGTGCCAGCAGCCCAAGACTAGCGGGAGGGGAGGATGAGCAGTTCTTC. The J gene is TRBJ2-1, the V gene TRBV7-6, with 14 bases aligning to TRBD2. Unmatched junction bases numbered 8, after V lost 5 bases and J lost 8 bases. Germline values: CDR1 SGHVS, CDR2 FNYEAQ. The CDR3 is made up of 16 amino acids. Variable domain in full (rest from reference TRBV7-6 and TRBJ2-1): GAGVSQSPRYKVTKRGQDVALRCDPISGHVSLYWYRQALGQGPEFLTYFNYEAQQDKSGLPNDRFSAERPEGSISTLTIQRTEQRDSAMYRCASSPRLAGGEDEQFFGPGTRLTVL.

The CDR3 protein is CASSLDSQGAENTIYF. CDR3 coding DNA: TGCGCCAGCAGCTTGGATTCACAGGGGGCAGAAAACACCATATATTTT. The chain couples TRBV5-1 to TRBJ1-3, with 9 bases aligning to TRBD1. Germline V gene sequence: CDR1 SGHRS, CDR2 YFSETQ. With V trimmed by 0 bases and J by 6 bases, 7 bases remained unmatched. CDR3 size: 16 residues.

This chain connects TRBV15 to TRBJ1-5; TRBD1 might be the D (5 bases). V lost 3 bases and J 6 bases, leaving 12 bases between the germline ends. Per germline, CDR1 LNHNV and CDR2 YYDKDF (reference sequence). The CDR3 contains 14 residues. For the CDR3, the DNA is TGTGCCACCAGCAGTTCAGGGTGGAGTCAGCCCCAGCATTTT. Its translation: CATSSSGWSQPQHF.

The chain joins TRBV7-3 to TRBJ1-1; possibly TRBD1 for D (5 bases). The CDR3 covers 12 residues. V lost 6 bases to trimming and J lost 11 bases, with 16 bases between them. CDR1 SGHTA and CDR2 FQGTGA come from the germline V gene. This CDR3 reads CASSSAGEGAFF. In DNA, the CDR3 is TGTGCCAGCAGTTCCGCGGGGGAGGGCGCTTTCTTT. The full variable domain, in which reference TRBV7-3 and TRBJ1-1 provide the parts outside the CDR3, is GAGVSQTPSNKVTEKGKYVELRCDPISGHTALYWYRQSLGQGPEFLIYFQGTGAADDSGLPNDRFFAVRPEGSVSTLKIQRTERGDSAVYLCASSSAGEGAFFGQGTRLTVV.

V and J are TRBV29-1 and TRBJ2-7; TRBD2 aligns across 7 bases. The CDR3 contains 12 residues. The germline V gene encodes CDR1 SQVTM and CDR2 ANQGSEA. Trimming cost V 5 bases and J 5 bases; bases outside gene matches: 6. The CDR3 nucleotides are TGCAGCGTTCTCGGGGGGATCCACGAGCAGTACTTC. Residues: CSVLGGIHEQYF.

The V gene is TRBV6-2 or TRBV6-3, the J gene TRBJ1-1; 12 positions match TRBD1. Unmatched junction bases numbered 6, after V lost 4 bases and J lost 6 bases. The germline V gene encodes CDR1 MNHEY and CDR2 SVGEGT. This CDR3 is 15 amino acids long. DNA of the CDR3: TGTGCCAGCAGTTTTAGGGGACAGGGGGCGTCTGAAGCTTTCTTT. This gives the protein CASSFRGQGASEAFF.

The V and J genes are TRBV7-8 and TRBJ1-5, with D possibly being TRBD1 (5 bases). Between the trimmed V and J ends, which lost 1 base and 3 bases, there was a span of 19 bases. Per germline, CDR1 SGHVS and CDR2 FQNEAQ. The CDR3 has 18 residues. CDR3 region: CASSLDPFGGTDNQPQHF. In DNA, the CDR3 is TGTGCCAGCAGCTTAGATCCTTTTGGGGGGACGGACAATCAGCCCCAGCATTTT.

V usage is TRBV30 and J usage is TRBJ1-1; possibly TRBD1 for D (5 bases). Germline values: CDR1 GTSNPN, CDR2 SVGIG (reference sequence). This CDR3 comprises 15 residues. V lost 4 bases to trimming and J lost 0 bases, with 15 bases between them. The CDR3 DNA reads as TGTGCCTGGATGAGCGGGGCCTTTATGAACACTGAAGCTTTCTTT. Protein: CAWMSGAFMNTEAFF.

The V and J genes are TRBV7-9 and TRBJ1-2; D is undetermined. Per germline, CDR1 SEHNR and CDR2 FQNEAQ (reference sequence). V was cut by 10 bases and J by 6 bases, with 9 bases left in between. The CDR3 sequence is 10 residues long. The CDR3 protein is CATQSDGYTF. For the CDR3, the DNA is TGTGCCACCCAGAGCGATGGCTACACCTTC.

V usage is TRBV19 and J usage is TRBJ1-2, with 12 bases that match TRBD1. The CDR3 extends over 17 amino acids. Losses at the gene ends were 3 bases for V and 8 bases for J; bases not matched to a gene: 13. The germline gives CDR1 LNHDA, CDR2 SQIVND (reference sequence). CDR3 in DNA: TGTGCCAGTAGTATCCCCGATGGGACAGGGGGCCAGAGGGGCTACACCTTC. Residues: CASSIPDGTGGQRGYTF.

The CDR3 here is CASSYPQTLREGDTEAFF. In DNA, the CDR3 is TGTGCCAGCAGTTACCCCCAGACGTTGAGGGAAGGCGACACTGAAGCTTTCTTT. This sequence joins TRBV6-2 or TRBV6-3 and TRBJ1-1, with D unclear. The germline gives CDR1 MNHEY, CDR2 SVGEGT. V lost 2 bases and J lost 3, with 22 bases in between. This CDR3 region has 18 residues.

The chain links TRBV28 to TRBJ1-1; D is unresolved. The CDR3 extends over 11 amino acids. Trimming removed 5 bases at V and 3 bases at J, with 4 bases between. Germline V gives CDR1 MDHEN, CDR2 SYDVKM. The CDR3 region has the DNA TGTGCCAGCAGTCGGGACACTGAAGCTTTCTTT. It encodes CASSRDTEAFF.

This chain links TRBV19 with TRBJ2-5; 7 bases line up with TRBD1. In germline, CDR1 is LNHDA, CDR2 SQIVND (reference sequence). The CDR3 runs 18 residues. J gave up 5 bases and V 4 bases, and 19 bases lay outside the gene matches. The CDR3 region is CASSTPSSPLTGMETQYF. DNA of the CDR3: TGTGCCAGTAGTACCCCATCGTCCCCTCTGACAGGGATGGAGACCCAGTACTTC.

The gene calls are TRBV5-1 and TRBJ2-5; 9 nucleotides line up with TRBD1. Losses at the gene ends were 4 bases for V and 2 bases for J; bases not matched to a gene: 6. Germline-derived CDR1 and CDR2 are SGHRS and YFSETQ. CDR3 size: 15 residues. The CDR3 loop is CASSTDRGIQETQYF. CDR3 DNA: TGCGCCAGCAGCACGGACAGGGGAATACAAGAGACCCAGTACTTC.

The rearrangement links TRBV5-8 to TRBJ1-5; 9 bases are shared with TRBD1. Germline CDR1 and CDR2: SGHTS and YDEGEE. There are 17 residues in the CDR3. V was pared by 0 bases and J by 0 bases, with 4 bases of the junction left unmatched. CDR3 region: CASSLGQGGNSNQPQHF. CDR3 in DNA: TGTGCCAGCAGCTTGGGACAGGGGGGTAATAGCAATCAGCCCCAGCATTTT.

This chain links TRBV28 with TRBJ1-5, with D hard to call. This CDR3 region has 13 residues. CDR1 is MDHEN, CDR2 SYDVKM, per germline. V was clipped by 9 bases and J by 3 bases, with 12 bases between them. In nucleotides, the CDR3 is TGTGCCAGACTACCGGAGTTCAATCAGCCCCAGCATTTT. Translated: CARLPEFNQPQHF. Supplemented by reference TRBV28 and TRBJ1-5, the full variable domain reads DVKVTQSSRYLVKRTGEKVFLECVQDMDHENMFWYRQDPGLGLRLIYFSYDVKMKEKGDIPEGYSVSREKKERFSLILESASTNQTSMYLCARLPEFNQPQHFGDGTRLSIL.

The chain recombines TRBV4-2 with TRBJ2-2, with TRBD2 matching over 11 bases. CDR3 length: 17 amino acids. The J segment lost 4 bases and the V segment lost 3 bases, leaving 7 bases of the junction unmatched. Germline V gene sequence: CDR1 LGHNA, CDR2 YNFKEQ. The CDR3 sequence: CASSHDGTSGPTGELFF. CDR3 nucleotide sequence: TGTGCCAGCAGCCATGACGGGACTAGCGGCCCCACCGGGGAGCTGTTTTTT.

This rearrangement joins TRBV19 to TRBJ1-6, with TRBD1 as a possible D gene (6 bases). This CDR3 has 15 amino acids. Germline V gene lookup returns CDR1 LNHDA and CDR2 SQIVND (reference sequence). Between the trimmed V and J ends, which lost 3 bases and 7 bases, there was a span of 13 bases. The CDR3 reads CASSIQGPSNSPLHF. In DNA form, the CDR3 reads TGTGCCAGTAGTATTCAGGGGCCGTCGAATTCACCCCTCCACTTT.

This rearrangement joins TRBV15 to TRBJ2-7; 11 bases align to TRBD2. This CDR3 is 15 amino acids long. The V gene's germline CDR1 is LNHNV and CDR2 YYDKDF (reference sequence). Trimming removed 3 bases from V and 5 bases from J; junction bases left unmatched: 6. The CDR3 coding sequence is TGTGCCACCAGCAGGAATCTAGCGGGGGGCGACGAGCAGTACTTC. Protein sequence: CATSRNLAGGDEQYF.